The 17 T cell receptor beta chains given below trace back to one sample, sequenced in a study of blood T cell repertoires in COVID-19. Data came from immunoSEQ multiplex PCR; TCRdb stores just in-frame clones and leaves some out. This table has just under 65,000 clones, about 86% appearing once. The sample consisted of peripheral blood. The origin of the receptors is a human donor in a cohort sampled during active COVID-19.

The chain is built from TRBV11-2 and TRBJ2-5; 10 positions match TRBD1. The germline V gene has CDR1 SGHAT and CDR2 FQNNGV. The CDR3 spans 16 residues. The J segment lost 5 bases and the V segment lost 2 bases, leaving 8 bases of the junction unmatched. CDR3 loop: CASSLNLGQGRETQYF. The CDR3 nucleotides are TGTGCCAGCAGCTTAAACCTGGGACAGGGGAGGGAGACCCAGTACTTC.

This chain uses TRBV6-5 with TRBJ1-1; 7 nucleotides match TRBD1. V gave up 5 bases and J gave up 5 bases; unmatched junction bases: 11. The germline gives CDR1 MNHEY, CDR2 SVGAGI. This CDR3 comprises 15 residues. The CDR3 here is CASSMVLGGATEAFF. The CDR3 nucleotides read TGTGCCAGCAGTATGGTCTTAGGGGGCGCGACTGAAGCTTTCTTT.

J is TRBJ2-7 and V is TRBV5-1; 7 bases are shared with TRBD1. Looked up from germline, CDR1 is SGHRS and CDR2 is YFSETQ. V lost 2 bases and J lost 6; bases outside the gene matches: 8. This CDR3 has 14 amino acids. CDR3 nucleotides: TGCGCCAGCAGCTTTTCGGCAGGGGGATTCGAGCAGTACTTC. It specifies CASSFSAGGFEQYF.

The chain combines TRBV21-1 with TRBJ2-5; the D segment call TRBD2 is taken from the table without a DNA check. TRBV21-1 is a pseudogene locus. CDR3 length: 17 residues. The CDR3 nucleotides are TGTGCCAGCAGCAAAGTGTTACCCCTTTTGCCGGGGGAGACCCAGTACTTC. It encodes CASSKVLPLLPGETQYF.

This clone occurred once. The chain has TRBV12-5 and TRBJ2-2; a weak D match, TRBD2 (5 bases). The CDR3 length is 17 residues. Germline V gene lookup returns CDR1 LGHNT and CDR2 FRNRAP. Trimming cost V 0 bases and J 6 bases, with 17 bases left between them. CDR3 protein: CASGLVLLGLDSGELFF. In nucleotides, the CDR3 is TGTGCTAGTGGTTTGGTACTTTTAGGACTCGATTCCGGGGAGCTGTTTTTT.

The chain recombines TRBV6-5 with TRBJ2-7; 9 positions match TRBD2. The CDR3 has 15 amino acids. Germline-derived CDR1 and CDR2 are MNHEY and SVGAGI. The ends lost 5 bases at V and 2 bases at J; junction bases unmatched: 7. CDR3 region: CASSNSGGGTYEQYF. The CDR3, as DNA: TGTGCCAGCAGTAATAGCGGGGGTGGTACCTACGAGCAGTACTTC.

This clone was detected once. The chain recombines TRBV5-1 with TRBJ2-7; D is possibly TRBD2 (6 bases). This CDR3 comprises 14 residues. Trimming cost V 5 bases and J 0 bases, with 12 bases left between them. Germline V gives CDR1 SGHRS, CDR2 YFSETQ. The CDR3 loop is CASRVGGNSYEQYF. The CDR3 DNA follows: TGCGCCAGCAGGGTTGGCGGGAACTCCTACGAGCAGTACTTC. Complete variable domain (other parts from reference TRBV5-1 and TRBJ2-7): KAGVTQTPRYLIKTRGQQVTLSCSPISGHRSVSWYQQTPGQGLQFLFEYFSETQRNKGNFPGRFSGRQFSNSRSEMNVSTLELGDSALYLCASRVGGNSYEQYFGPGTRLTVT.

This sequence joins TRBV18 and TRBJ2-5; 7 positions agree with TRBD1. Trimming removed 6 bases from V and 5 bases from J; junction bases left unmatched: 9. The CDR3 loop spans 14 amino acids. Germline V lookup: CDR1 KGHSH, CDR2 LQKENI. The CDR3, as DNA: TGTGCCAGCTCCCCCGACAGGGCGGCGGAGACCCAGTACTTC. Its protein product is CASSPDRAAETQYF.

V gene TRBV6-1 combines with J gene TRBJ1-2; D is unresolved. The CDR3 spans 16 residues. V dropped 1 base and J dropped 1 base, with 13 bases sitting between them. From germline, CDR1 is MNHNS and CDR2 SASEGT. CDR3 in amino acids: CASSEGGRRINYGYTF. CDR3 DNA sequence: TGTGCCAGCAGTGAAGGAGGGCGGAGGATTAACTATGGCTACACCTTC.

V gene TRBV4-1 combines with J gene TRBJ2-7, with D tentatively TRBD2 (6 bases). From germline, CDR1 is MGHRA and CDR2 YSYEKL. The CDR3 sequence is 17 residues long. Between the trimmed V and J ends, which lost 2 bases and 2 bases, there was a span of 19 bases. CDR3: CASSQPRGSGGPYEQYF. In DNA form, the CDR3 reads TGCGCCAGCAGCCAACCCCGCGGTAGCGGAGGACCCTACGAGCAGTACTTC.

This clone was picked up a small number of times. The chain uses TRBV5-4 and TRBJ1-2; TRBD1 matches 9 bases. Germline V CDR1 and CDR2: SGHNT, YYREEE (reference sequence). The CDR3 is 13 residues long. Trimming took 4 bases from V and 7 from J; bases not matched to a gene: 5. Here the CDR3 reads CASSLRQGGGYTF. The CDR3 DNA is TGTGCCAGCAGCCTGAGACAGGGGGGTGGCTACACCTTC.

The gene calls are TRBV3-1 (or the pseudogene TRBV3-2) and TRBJ1-6; 8 nucleotides match TRBD1. CDR3 length equals 17 residues. The V segment lost 1 base and the J segment 7 bases; nucleotides outside the gene matches: 9. From germline, CDR1 is LGHDT and CDR2 YNNKEL (reference sequence). The CDR3 nucleotides are TGTGCCAGCAGCCAAGGGGGGCTCGCAGGGGGCAATTCACCCCTCCACTTT. Residues: CASSQGGLAGGNSPLHF.

The chain employs TRBV3-1 (or the pseudogene TRBV3-2) and TRBJ2-7; D ambiguous. This CDR3 is built from 11 residues. Germline CDR1 LGHDT, CDR2 YNNKEL (reference sequence). V was clipped by 3 bases and J by 3 bases, with 3 bases between them. The CDR3 is CASSQYYEQYF. Written as DNA, the CDR3 is TGTGCCAGCAGCCAGTACTACGAGCAGTACTTC.

This chain uses TRBV19 with TRBJ2-3; 10 bases agree with TRBD2. J was trimmed by 4 bases and V by 0 bases; bases with no gene match: 13. This CDR3 region has 19 residues. Germline-derived CDR1 and CDR2 are LNHDA and SQIVND (reference sequence). CDR3 residues: CASSIDRWEREGVSDTQYF. CDR3 coding DNA: TGTGCCAGTAGTATAGATCGTTGGGAGCGGGAGGGCGTATCAGATACGCAGTATTTT.

The rearrangement joins TRBV19 to TRBJ2-7; D may be TRBD2 (6 bases). This CDR3 has 11 amino acids. Germline CDR1 reads LNHDA; CDR2 reads SQIVND (reference sequence). V shed 7 bases and J shed 6 bases, with 10 bases lying between them. The CDR3 loop reads CASMEGSEQYF. The CDR3 coding sequence is TGTGCCAGTATGGAGGGATCCGAGCAGTACTTC. Full variable domain (missing parts from reference TRBV19 and TRBJ2-7): DGGITQSPKYLFRKEGQNVTLSCEQNLNHDAMYWYRQDPGQGLRLIYYSQIVNDFQKGDIAEGYSVSREKKESFPLTVTSAQKNPTAFYLCASMEGSEQYFGPGTRLTVT.

The chain combines TRBV3-1 (or the pseudogene TRBV3-2) with TRBJ1-2, with 8 bases aligning to TRBD1. Germline CDR1 reads LGHDT; CDR2 reads YNNKEL (reference sequence). The CDR3 totals 15 residues. Losses at the gene ends were 3 bases for V and 4 bases for J; bases not matched to a gene: 7. CDR3 sequence reads: CASSHKPGTGYGYTF. The CDR3 DNA sequence: TGTGCCAGCAGCCACAAGCCCGGGACAGGCTATGGCTACACCTTC.

This sequence joins TRBV4-1 and TRBJ1-5; D gene ambiguous. V gave up 4 bases and J gave up 1 base, with 8 bases separating them. CDR1 is MGHRA, CDR2 YSYEKL, per germline. CDR3 length equals 14 residues. CDR3 in DNA: TGCGCCAGCAGCCCGTCCGTGAGCAATCAGCCCCAGCATTTT. Translation: CASSPSVSNQPQHF.